The 11 T cell receptor beta chains given below trace back to one sample, sequenced in a study of shared clonotypes between healthy human individuals. Clones were read by immunoSEQ multiplex PCR, and TCRdb kept only the in-frame ones, dropping some. This repertoire shows 2 million to 2.5 million clones, 90% to 96% found once; its top ten account for 0.1% to 0.15%. Material for sequencing was naive CD4+ T cells sorted from blood. Regarding subset: CD45RA+ positively selected. These receptors came from a man younger than 30 in good health.

This chain uses TRBV4-1 with TRBJ2-3; D is uncertain. V dropped 0 bases and J dropped 1 base, with 11 bases sitting between them. CDR3 size: 16 residues. Germline V gene lookup returns CDR1 MGHRA and CDR2 YSYEKL. The CDR3 DNA reads as TGCGCCAGCAGCCAAGATCACCGCACCGGCACAGATACGCAGTATTTT. Translation gives CASSQDHRTGTDTQYF.

The chain employs TRBV29-1 and TRBJ1-5, with TRBD1 matching over 9 bases. CDR3 length equals 15 residues. V lost 2 bases and J lost 4; bases outside the gene matches: 6. Germline CDR1 reads SQVTM; CDR2 reads ANQGSEA. The chain's CDR3 is CSVERLGTGNQPQHF. CDR3 nucleotides: TGCAGCGTTGAAAGGCTCGGGACAGGGAATCAGCCCCAGCATTTT.

Remarks on this clone: Other DNA sequences of this sample code for an identical CDR3. The rearrangement links TRBV2 to TRBJ2-3; the D is unclear. Trimming pared 4 bases from V and 4 bases from J, leaving 6 bases between. The CDR3 is 12 residues long. In germline, CDR1 is SNHLY, CDR2 FYNNEI. CDR3 region: CASSVSPDTQYF. CDR3 in DNA: TGTGCCAGCAGTGTGAGTCCAGATACGCAGTATTTT.

The V and J genes are TRBV5-6 and TRBJ2-7, with D perhaps matching TRBD2 (6 bases). CDR1 SGHDT and CDR2 YYEEEE come from the germline V gene. The CDR3 is 14 residues long. Trimming removed 1 base at V and 4 bases at J, with 12 bases between. CDR3 sequence reads: CASSLLGGTYEQYF. For the CDR3, the DNA is TGTGCCAGCAGCTTGTTGGGCGGGACTTACGAGCAGTACTTC.

The chain couples TRBV7-6 to TRBJ2-3; D is perhaps TRBD1 (6 bases). This CDR3 has 15 residues. Germline assignment: CDR1 SGHVS and CDR2 FNYEAQ. Trimming cost V 5 bases and J 2 bases, with 14 bases left between them. The CDR3 loop is CASSPRAGDTDTQYF. The CDR3, as DNA: TGTGCCAGCAGCCCAAGGGCAGGGGACACAGATACGCAGTATTTT.

This clone was seen a single time. The chain employs TRBV7-9 and TRBJ1-6; D not resolved. This CDR3 has 14 amino acids. Germline-derived CDR1 and CDR2 are SEHNR and FQNEAQ (reference sequence). Trimming removed 5 bases from V and 7 bases from J, with 12 bases in between. The CDR3 DNA reads TGTGCCAGCAGCCAGCGCGGCTCCAATTCACCCCTCCACTTT. It codes for CASSQRGSNSPLHF.

The V and J genes are TRBV27 and TRBJ2-7, with 9 bases that match TRBD1. This CDR3 region has 14 residues. CDR1 is MNHEY, CDR2 SMNVEV, per germline (reference sequence). V gave up 6 bases and J gave up 2 bases; unmatched junction bases: 5. In nucleotides, the CDR3 is TGTGCCAGCAGCCGGGACAGGGCAGCCTACGAGCAGTACTTC. Translation: CASSRDRAAYEQYF.

The chain employs TRBV6-5 and TRBJ2-3; D remains ambiguous. The CDR3 consists of 16 residues. V lost 0 bases, J lost 0 bases, and 10 bases lay in between. From germline, CDR1 is MNHEY and CDR2 SVGAGI. The CDR3 spells CASSYSAEASTDTQYF. CDR3 nucleotides: TGTGCCAGCAGTTACTCGGCCGAAGCTAGCACAGATACGCAGTATTTT.

V gene TRBV27 combines with J gene TRBJ2-3, with a tentative D call TRBD2 (5 bases). The CDR3 totals 15 residues. Germline V lookup: CDR1 MNHEY, CDR2 SMNVEV (reference sequence). Deletions cut 2 bases from V and 3 bases from J, with 12 bases between. CDR3 amino acids: CASSLTRLETDTQYF. DNA of the CDR3: TGTGCCAGCAGTTTAACTAGACTGGAGACAGATACGCAGTATTTT.

The chain couples TRBV4-1 to TRBJ2-4; 8 bases line up with TRBD2. CDR1 is MGHRA and CDR2 is YSYEKL in the germline V gene. CDR3 size: 16 residues. V was pared by 4 bases and J by 2 bases, with 7 bases of the junction left unmatched. The CDR3 DNA reads TGCGCCAGCAGCCCCGGTTCGGGGGGGCCCAAAAACATTCAGTACTTC. Translation: CASSPGSGGPKNIQYF.

For this clone: This sample includes further DNA sequences coding for the same CDR3. This chain uses TRBV30 with TRBJ1-1, with TRBD1 matching 7 bases. This CDR3 has 12 residues. Looked up from germline, CDR1 is GTSNPN and CDR2 is SVGIG (reference sequence). The CDR3 here is CAGDRVNTEAFF. As DNA, the CDR3 is TGTGCGGGGGACAGAGTGAACACTGAAGCTTTCTTT.